The present T cell receptor beta chain was sequenced within a study of blood T cell repertoires in COVID-19. In the study overall: COVID-19 samples collected from the United States, Italy and Spain covered acute and convalescent phases.

Participants spanned ages roughly 18 to 95 years and resided in about 25 US areas. Self-reported history from a screening survey and questionnaire set each donor's cohort. This CDR3 has 15 residues. Looked up from germline, CDR1 is SGHTA and CDR2 is FQGTGA. Trimming at V came to 5 bases and at J to 4 bases, leaving 7 bases not matched to a gene. Original methodology: It was from reference gene primer amplification that nucleated cell counts were estimated. Sequencing used immunoSEQ multiplex PCR; TCRdb keeps in-frame clones, though not all of them. Clone size and the V and J calls come from that table; the DNA yielded D and trimming. Of 350,000 to 400,000 clones listed, over 75% are singletons.

V and J are TRBV7-3 and TRBJ2-1; 8 bases fit TRBD2. The sample comprised PBMCs or T cells enriched from blood (not recorded which). This receptor was obtained from a man between 18 and 35 years old who had recovered from COVID-19. CDR3 in DNA: TGTGCCAGCAGCAACTCAGCGGGGGCTTACAATGAGCAGTTCTTC. Translated: CASSNSAGAYNEQFF.